The clone carrying this T cell receptor beta chain occurred a few times. TCRbeta library construction was performed incorporating unique molecular identifiers. Each CDR3 protein is one row after TCRdb ran MiXCR on the PCR reads. The repertoire holds about 400,000 distinct CDR3 sequences, with about an eighth as singletons. The sample is drawn from a study of T-cell reconstitution after alpha-beta-depleted transplantation in children. Per the germline V gene, CDR1 is SGHRS and CDR2 is YFSETQ. The CDR3 is 16 residues long. The V and J ends lost 5 bases and 7 bases, in that order; junction bases with no gene match: 12.

This rearrangement joins TRBV5-1 to TRBJ1-6, with TRBD1 matching over 7 bases. This receptor was identified in a human donor who donated a stem cell graft to a child with Fanconi anemia. The material was PBMCs, obtained from the stem cell graft. The CDR3 here is CASSNGQASANSPLHF. CDR3 bases: TGCGCCAGCAGTAATGGACAGGCCTCGGCCAATTCACCCCTCCACTTT.